The 27 T cell receptor beta chains presented below share a single source sample, sequenced in a study of response to subunit inactivated influenza vaccine. One entry per CDR3 protein results from TCRdb running MiXCR on the RT-PCR reads. Of around 500,000 distinct CDR3 sequences in the sample, approximately 9.9% were seen once. The sequenced sample was PBMCs from blood, obtained 45 days after vaccination. These receptors all stem from a man aged 45 to 65 who received an inactivated influenza vaccine.

The chain links TRBV20-1 to TRBJ1-5, with TRBD1 as a possible D gene (6 bases). V was cut by 8 bases and J by 7 bases, with 18 bases left in between. The length of the CDR3 is 13 residues. Germline V gene lookup returns CDR1 DFQATT and CDR2 SNEGSKA (reference sequence). CDR3 sequence (DNA): TGCAGTTCCTCCGGGGGGGCTAGCCAGCCCCAGCATTTT. This translates into CSSSGGASQPQHF.

The chain links TRBV24-1 to TRBJ2-6; no firm D call. The CDR3 spans 16 residues. Deletions cut 1 base from V and 4 bases from J, with 10 bases between. Germline CDR1 reads KGHDR; CDR2 reads SFDVKD. CDR3 in amino acids: CATSDFSARGANVLTF. The CDR3 bases are TGTGCCACCAGTGATTTCTCGGCTCGCGGGGCCAACGTCCTGACTTTC.

This clonotype was counted at least ten times. The chain uses TRBV7-2 and TRBJ2-5; the D is unclear. The CDR3 totals 15 residues. CDR1 is SGHTA and CDR2 is FQGNSA in the germline V gene. V was clipped by 2 bases and J by 5 bases, with 15 bases between them. As DNA, the CDR3 is TGTGCCAGCAGCTTAAGTCGGTCCGGGTTGGAGACCCAGTACTTC. The encoded protein is CASSLSRSGLETQYF.

This rearrangement joins TRBV6-5 to TRBJ2-6; TRBD1 agrees at 9 bases. The CDR3 is 18 amino acids. V dropped 2 bases and J dropped 2; count of bases not matched to a gene: 7. Per the germline V gene, CDR1 is MNHEY and CDR2 is SVGAGI. CDR3 bases: TGTGCCAGCAGTTACGGGACAGGGAGAGGACCTGGGGCCAACGTCCTGACTTTC. Amino acids: CASSYGTGRGPGANVLTF.

The sample holds a few counts of this clonotype. The V gene is TRBV10-3, the J gene TRBJ2-5, with a weak D call TRBD1 (6 bases). V lost 10 bases, J lost 1 base, and 13 bases lay in between. The CDR3 is 13 amino acids. Germline V gene data show CDR1 as ENHRY and CDR2 as SYGVKD. The CDR3 sequence: CATVTGPQETQYF. DNA for the CDR3: TGTGCCACCGTGACAGGCCCCCAAGAGACCCAGTACTTC.

The genes are TRBV20-1 and TRBJ2-7; D possibly corresponds to TRBD1 (6 bases). This CDR3 spans 14 amino acids. V lost 5 bases to trimming and J lost 2 bases, with 16 bases between them. Germline loops: CDR1 DFQATT, CDR2 SNEGSKA (reference sequence). CDR3 amino acids: CSALRTASTYEQYF. CDR3 DNA sequence: TGCAGTGCTCTCAGGACAGCTTCTACCTACGAGCAGTACTTC.

This clonotype has at least ten counts. V gene TRBV15 combines with J gene TRBJ2-7; D not certain. Germline loops: CDR1 LNHNV, CDR2 YYDKDF (reference sequence). The CDR3 has 12 amino acids. V was cut by 3 bases and J by 6 bases, with 9 bases left in between. The CDR3 protein is CATSRAGFEQYF. The CDR3 DNA sequence: TGTGCCACCAGCAGGGCAGGTTTCGAGCAGTACTTC.

Many counts were recorded for this clonotype. The rearrangement uses TRBV6-2 or TRBV6-3 and TRBJ2-7; 8 nucleotides match TRBD1. From germline, CDR1 is MNHEY and CDR2 SVGEGT. This CDR3 comprises 13 residues. V dropped 3 bases and J dropped 4; count of bases not matched to a gene: 2. The CDR3 region is CASSYRQGYEQYF. The CDR3 nucleotides are TGTGCCAGCAGTTATAGACAGGGGTACGAGCAGTACTTC.

In this sample, this clonotype turned up a few times. The J gene is TRBJ2-6, the V gene TRBV6-5; 10 nucleotides match TRBD1. This CDR3 comprises 17 residues. J lost 3 bases, V lost 4 bases, and 6 bases had no gene match. Per the germline V gene, CDR1 is MNHEY and CDR2 is SVGAGI. CDR3 DNA: TGTGCCAGCAGTTCCCGGGACAGGGGTCTTGGGGCCAACGTCCTGACTTTC. This sequence encodes CASSSRDRGLGANVLTF.

This sequence joins TRBV5-1 and TRBJ1-2; the D is unclear. V was pared by 0 bases and J by 3 bases, with 6 bases between. Germline CDR1 is SGHRS and CDR2 is YFSETQ. The CDR3 totals 13 residues. The CDR3 region is CASSLEQHYGYTF. CDR3 DNA sequence: TGCGCCAGCAGCTTGGAACAGCACTATGGCTACACCTTC.

This clonotype was observed at least ten times. The J gene is TRBJ2-1, the V gene TRBV18; D remains unclear. V lost 0 bases to trimming and J lost 12 bases, with 18 bases between them. CDR3 length: 15 residues. Germline V gene lookup returns CDR1 KGHSH and CDR2 LQKENI. CDR3 in DNA: TGTGCCAGCTCACCACCGGCGGTTACCAACTCAGGGCAGTTCTTC. It codes for CASSPPAVTNSGQFF.

This clonotype has a handful of counts. V is TRBV14 and J is TRBJ2-7; unclear D gene. This CDR3 has 15 amino acids. From germline, CDR1 is SGHDN and CDR2 FVKESK. V lost 0 bases and J 3 bases, leaving 12 bases between the germline ends. This chain's CDR3 is CASSQDWARIYEQYF. The CDR3 DNA reads TGTGCCAGCAGCCAAGATTGGGCCCGAATCTACGAGCAGTACTTC.

CDR3 coding DNA: TGTGCCAGCAGCAGTCCGGGACAGGGTGGCTACAATGAGCAGTTCTTC. Its translation: CASSSPGQGGYNEQFF. The chain combines TRBV6-1 with TRBJ2-1, with 9 bases fitting TRBD1. Germline V gene data show CDR1 as MNHNS and CDR2 as SASEGT. Trimming took 6 bases from V and 3 from J; bases not matched to a gene: 9. CDR3 size: 16 residues.

The rearrangement uses TRBV28 and TRBJ2-7; D gene uncertain. Trimming left V 5 bases short and J 9 bases short, with 17 bases between. The length of the CDR3 is 13 residues. Germline loops: CDR1 MDHEN, CDR2 SYDVKM. The CDR3 DNA is TGTGCCAGCAGTCCCGGTGTTGGGCGCAGGCAGTACTTC. Protein product: CASSPGVGRRQYF.

With respect to this clonotype: A much larger clone is a single base away; this may be a read error. This chain joins TRBV4-3 and TRBJ2-1; D is uncertain. Germline V gene lookup returns CDR1 LGHNA and CDR2 YSLEER. The CDR3 loop spans 14 amino acids. The CDR3 bases are TGCGCCAGCAGCCAAGAAACAGTGGTGGGTGAGCAGCTCTTC. Its translation is CASSQETVVGEQLF.

The chain employs TRBV5-5 and TRBJ2-7; 11 bases align to TRBD1. The CDR3 sequence is 14 residues long. The V gene's germline CDR1 is SGHKS and CDR2 YYEKEE (reference sequence). Trimming took 2 bases from V and 6 from J; bases not matched to a gene: 4. The CDR3 loop reads CASSFGTGGGEQYF. CDR3 DNA sequence: TGTGCCAGCAGCTTTGGGACAGGGGGTGGCGAGCAGTACTTC.

The rearrangement uses TRBV9 and TRBJ2-2, with 11 bases aligning to TRBD1. CDR1 and CDR2 from the germline V gene are SGDLS and YYNGEE. V shed 2 bases, J shed 4 bases, and the junction held 16 bases outside the gene matches. The CDR3 runs to 20 residues. CDR3 sequence: CASSVRPTGSGTGGTGELFF. The CDR3 DNA is TGTGCCAGCAGCGTGAGGCCAACGGGTTCCGGGACAGGGGGCACCGGGGAGCTGTTTTTT. Full variable domain (rest looked up from reference TRBV9 and TRBJ2-2): DSGVTQTPKHLITATGQRVTLRCSPRSGDLSVYWYQQSLDQGLQFLIQYYNGEERAKGNILERFSAQQFPDLHSELNLSSLELGDSALYFCASSVRPTGSGTGGTGELFFGEGSRLTVL.

This chain joins TRBV20-1 and TRBJ1-1; D call uncertain. Germline V lookup: CDR1 DFQATT, CDR2 SNEGSKA (reference sequence). The CDR3 has 14 residues. V was trimmed by 6 bases and J by 0 bases, leaving 14 bases between them. In DNA, the CDR3 is TGCAGTGCCCAAAAACAGCCGTTGAACACTGAAGCTTTCTTT. Translating it yields CSAQKQPLNTEAFF.

The CDR3 DNA sequence: TGTGCCAGCAGTTCGACAGGGGGAACCTACGAGCAGTACTTC. This gives the protein CASSSTGGTYEQYF. V usage is TRBV28 and J usage is TRBJ2-7; TRBD1 matches 9 bases. The CDR3 runs to 14 residues. From germline, CDR1 is MDHEN and CDR2 SYDVKM. V shed 4 bases, J shed 2 bases, and the junction held 3 bases outside the gene matches.

The gene calls are TRBV15 and TRBJ2-1; D perhaps matches TRBD2 (6 bases). Germline-derived CDR1 and CDR2 are LNHNV and YYDKDF (reference sequence). There are 14 residues in the CDR3. V lost 1 base and J 6 bases, leaving 10 bases between the germline ends. The CDR3 here is CATSRASGVNEQFF. CDR3 DNA: TGTGCCACCAGCAGAGCATCGGGGGTCAATGAGCAGTTCTTC.

The V and J genes are TRBV28 and TRBJ2-7; D gene uncertain. CDR1 MDHEN and CDR2 SYDVKM come from the germline V gene. The ends were cut back, 5 bases at V and 2 bases at J, with 13 bases in the middle. The CDR3 runs 14 residues. The CDR3 nucleotides read TGTGCCAGCAGTATTTTTTACAAGACCTACGAGCAGTACTTC. Amino acid sequence: CASSIFYKTYEQYF. Based on the CDR3 plus reference TRBV28 and TRBJ2-7, the full variable domain is DVKVTQSSRYLVKRTGEKVFLECVQDMDHENMFWYRQDPGLGLRLIYFSYDVKMKEKGDIPEGYSVSREKKERFSLILESASTNQTSMYLCASSIFYKTYEQYFGPGTRLTVT.

This clonotype was counted only a few times. The chain employs TRBV12-3 or TRBV12-4 and TRBJ1-1; D is perhaps TRBD1 (6 bases). The CDR3 length is 17 residues. The V and J ends lost 1 base and 0 bases respectively, with 15 bases between them. CDR3 residues: CASSLGARDTLNTEAFF. DNA for the CDR3: TGTGCCAGCAGTTTAGGGGCCCGGGACACTTTGAACACTGAAGCTTTCTTT.

This clonotype occurred a few times. Here the CDR3 reads CASSFSTGGRETQYF. In DNA, the CDR3 is TGCGCCAGCAGCTTCTCGACAGGGGGCCGGGAGACCCAGTACTTC. V gene TRBV5-1 combines with J gene TRBJ2-5, with 10 bases identical to TRBD1. Losses at the gene ends were 2 bases for V and 5 bases for J; bases not matched to a gene: 6. The germline gives CDR1 SGHRS, CDR2 YFSETQ. This CDR3 comprises 15 residues. The full variable domain, rest sourced from reference TRBV5-1 and TRBJ2-5, is KAGVTQTPRYLIKTRGQQVTLSCSPISGHRSVSWYQQTPGQGLQFLFEYFSETQRNKGNFPGRFSGRQFSNSRSEMNVSTLELGDSALYLCASSFSTGGRETQYFGPGTRLLVL.

The V gene is TRBV28, the J gene TRBJ2-7, with TRBD2 matching 9 bases. This CDR3 spans 16 amino acids. V gave up 0 bases and J gave up 5 bases; unmatched junction bases: 8. Looked up from germline, CDR1 is MDHEN and CDR2 is SYDVKM. In DNA, the CDR3 is TGTGCCAGCAGTTTATGCTGCACTAGCGGGCCCCACGAGCAGTACTTC. This encodes CASSLCCTSGPHEQYF.

This clonotype showed up just a few times. The rearrangement uses TRBV12-3 or TRBV12-4 and TRBJ2-5; no clear D gene. This CDR3 comprises 13 residues. V was cut by 2 bases and J by 5 bases, with 9 bases left in between. For the CDR3, the DNA is TGTGCCAGCAGTTTAAATCTGGGGGAGACCCAGTACTTC. It is translated as CASSLNLGETQYF.

Many counts were recorded for this clonotype. J is TRBJ2-1 and V is TRBV20-1; weak D call: TRBD2 (6 bases). Germline V gene data show CDR1 as DFQATT and CDR2 as SNEGSKA (reference sequence). This CDR3 has 12 amino acids. The ends were cut back, 0 bases at V and 10 bases at J, with 10 bases in the middle. CDR3 region: CSARDAGWEQFF. CDR3 nucleotide sequence: TGCAGTGCTAGAGATGCGGGGTGGGAGCAGTTCTTC.

The chain combines TRBV7-8 with TRBJ2-1, with D tentatively TRBD2 (6 bases). This CDR3 has 15 amino acids. Deletions cut 3 bases from V and 8 bases from J, with 17 bases between. The V gene's germline CDR1 is SGHVS and CDR2 FQNEAQ. DNA of the CDR3: TGTGCCAGCAGCTTGGGGTTGGCGGGGAGCCATGAGCAGTTCTTC. This sequence encodes CASSLGLAGSHEQFF.